This T cell receptor (beta chain) comes out of a study of T-cell memory formation after mild COVID-19. TCRdb redid the calling of the 5' RACE reads with MiXCR, one entry per CDR3 protein. The sample holds 350,000 or so distinct CDR3 sequences; 20% to 25% are singletons and the top ten take around 12%. This TCR was recovered from an adult woman who had mild COVID-19 (a few samples of this study predate the infection). Cell type and time point are not known. Sequenced sample: PBMCs or a T cell subset sorted from them (not recorded which).

For the CDR3, the DNA is TGTGCCACCAGTGATGTTATCGGGACTCTGAGCTCCTACAATGAGCAGTTCTTC. Its protein is CATSDVIGTLSSYNEQFF. This rearrangement joins TRBV24-1 to TRBJ2-1, with D tentatively TRBD2 (6 bases). This CDR3 spans 18 amino acids. The V end lost 3 bases, the J end lost 0 bases, and 17 bases lay between the germline ends. Germline V gene data show CDR1 as KGHDR and CDR2 as SFDVKD.